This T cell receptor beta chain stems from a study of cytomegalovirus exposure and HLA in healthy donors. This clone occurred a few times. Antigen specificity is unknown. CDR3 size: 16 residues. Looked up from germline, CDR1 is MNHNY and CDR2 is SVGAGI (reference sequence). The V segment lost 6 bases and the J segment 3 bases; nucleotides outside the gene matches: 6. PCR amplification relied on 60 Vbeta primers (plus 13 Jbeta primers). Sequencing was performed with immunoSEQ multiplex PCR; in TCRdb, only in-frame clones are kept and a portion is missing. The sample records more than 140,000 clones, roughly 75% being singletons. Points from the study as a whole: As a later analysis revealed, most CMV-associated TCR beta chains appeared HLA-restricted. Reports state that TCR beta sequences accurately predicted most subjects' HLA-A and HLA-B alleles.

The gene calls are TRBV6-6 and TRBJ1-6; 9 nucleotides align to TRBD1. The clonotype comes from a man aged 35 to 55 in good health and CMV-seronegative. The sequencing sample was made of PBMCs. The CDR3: CASSPDRGSYNSPLHF. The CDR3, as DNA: TGTGCCAGCAGCCCGGACAGGGGAAGCTATAATTCACCCCTCCACTTT.